These 16 T cell receptor beta chains share one sample of origin, sequenced in a study of circulating tumor DNA in untreated peripheral T-cell lymphoma (dated by TCRdb to the early 2020s). The method behind the library was the immunoSEQ multiplex PCR assay. TCRdb mirrors the immuneACCESS table, restricted to in-frame sequences. Some clones are absent from its copies; in checked studies, under half trace to an unresolved V gene, and the reason for the others is unknown. Here the sample has 6,000 or so clones; 60% to 85% occur a single time. The top ten clones comprise under 30% of the sample. The sequencing input was tumor tissue. The source is a human donor with peripheral T-cell lymphoma.

V gene TRBV5-1 combines with J gene TRBJ1-1, with 7 bases matching TRBD1. The CDR3 is 14 residues long. J lost 7 bases, V lost 5 bases, and 11 bases had no gene match. Looked up from germline, CDR1 is SGHRS and CDR2 is YFSETQ. The CDR3 protein is CASSQTGTADEAFF. The CDR3 coding sequence is TGCGCCAGCAGTCAAACCGGGACAGCCGATGAAGCTTTCTTT.

This clone was seen once. This chain joins TRBV28 and TRBJ1-5; D is undetermined. The V end was cut by 3 bases, the J end by 2 bases, with 5 bases between. This CDR3 has 13 amino acids. CDR1 is MDHEN, CDR2 SYDVKM, per germline. Here the CDR3 reads CASSFLGNQPQHF. The CDR3 DNA reads TGTGCCAGCAGTTTTCTGGGCAATCAGCCCCAGCATTTT.

This clone was observed a single time. The chain recombines TRBV6-8 with TRBJ1-2; TRBD1 matches 8 bases. This CDR3 spans 13 amino acids. Germline assignment: CDR1 MNHGY and CDR2 SAAAGT. Trimming removed 11 bases from V and 5 bases from J; junction bases left unmatched: 10. For the CDR3, the DNA is TGTGCCGCCTCGACAGGGGCAGGGTATGGCTACACCTTC. This codes for CAASTGAGYGYTF.

The chain is built from TRBV9 and TRBJ2-1; TRBD1 aligns across 9 bases. This CDR3 contains 14 residues. V dropped 4 bases and J dropped 8; count of bases not matched to a gene: 7. CDR1 is SGDLS, CDR2 YYNGEE, per germline. The chain's CDR3 is CASSPGTGNDEQFF. The DNA for the CDR3 is TGTGCCAGCAGCCCCGGGACAGGGAACGATGAGCAGTTCTTC.

As regards this clone: The DNA is omitted, as the CDR3 cannot be located on it reliably, and the CDR3 follows TCRdb's listing. This chain joins TRBV1 and TRBJ2-7; no DNA check was done on the table's D call, TRBD1. TRBV1 is termed a pseudogene. From its first to its last residue, the CDR3 has 15 amino acids. The CDR3 loop is CASSQVGTGSYEQYF.

This clone showed up just a few times. Other DNA variants within this sample encode the same CDR3. This chain uses TRBV6-8 with TRBJ1-2; D not resolved. The germline V and J ends were trimmed by 3 bases and 1 base, with 6 bases remaining between them. CDR3 length: 13 amino acids. The germline gives CDR1 MNHGY, CDR2 SAAAGT. CDR3 coding DNA: TGTGCCAGCAGTTATCTCGGTAACTATGGCTACACCTTC. Amino acid sequence: CASSYLGNYGYTF.

This clone has just one count. The CDR3 reads CASSIGQSTDTQYF. CDR3 nucleotide sequence: TGTGCCAGTAGTATCGGTCAAAGCACAGATACGCAGTATTTT. The genes are TRBV19 and TRBJ2-3; D is unclear. V gave up 3 bases and J gave up 0 bases, with 7 bases separating them. Germline loops: CDR1 LNHDA, CDR2 SQIVND (reference sequence). The length of the CDR3 is 14 residues. Variable domain in full (rest from reference TRBV19 and TRBJ2-3): DGGITQSPKYLFRKEGQNVTLSCEQNLNHDAMYWYRQDPGQGLRLIYYSQIVNDFQKGDIAEGYSVSREKKESFPLTVTSAQKNPTAFYLCASSIGQSTDTQYFGPGTRLTVL.

The chain uses TRBV12-5 and TRBJ1-6; a weak D match, TRBD1 (6 bases). CDR1 and CDR2 (germline): LGHNT, FRNRAP. The CDR3 has 17 residues. Between the trimmed V and J ends, which lost 1 base and 9 bases, there was a span of 19 bases. The CDR3 sequence is CASGLGLQGVDSSPLHF. The CDR3 DNA follows: TGTGCTAGTGGTTTGGGGTTACAGGGTGTTGATAGTTCACCCCTCCACTTT.

V usage is TRBV29-1 and J usage is TRBJ1-1; 7 nucleotides match TRBD1. The CDR3 has 14 amino acids. V dropped 4 bases and J dropped 0; count of bases not matched to a gene: 5. Germline CDR1 is SQVTM and CDR2 is ANQGSEA. This CDR3 is CSVAWDSMNTEAFF. The CDR3 DNA follows: TGCAGCGTTGCTTGGGACAGCATGAACACTGAAGCTTTCTTT.

This clone came up once. The chain combines TRBV6-8 with TRBJ2-1, with a weak D call TRBD2 (5 bases). The germline gives CDR1 MNHGY, CDR2 SAAAGT. Trimming shortened V by 5 bases and J by 5 bases, and 19 bases separated the two germline ends. CDR3 length: 16 residues. As DNA, the CDR3 is TGTGCCAGCAGTCCAAGTTGGGTCAGCGGTAACAATGAGCAGTTCTTC. This translates into CASSPSWVSGNNEQFF.

V and J are TRBV12-5 and TRBJ1-4, with a tentative D call TRBD1 (6 bases). The CDR3 has 13 amino acids. Germline CDR1 LGHNT, CDR2 FRNRAP. Trimming left V 3 bases short and J 8 bases short, with 10 bases between. CDR3 sequence reads: CASGLTGIEKLFF. In DNA form, the CDR3 reads TGTGCTAGTGGTTTAACAGGGATCGAAAAACTGTTTTTT.

This clone has just a few counts. The chain has TRBV21-1 and TRBJ2-7; the table gives TRBD1 as D, unverified against the DNA. TRBV21-1 is termed a pseudogene. The CDR3 length is 15 residues. This CDR3 is CASSYSYDSHYEQYF. The DNA of the CDR3 is TGTGCCAGCAGCTATAGCTACGACAGTCACTACGAGCAGTACTTC.

This clone was seen only a few times. This sequence joins TRBV11-3 and TRBJ1-5; D is possibly TRBD1 (6 bases). The germline gives CDR1 SGHNT, CDR2 YENEEA. The CDR3 is 18 amino acids. Trimming stripped 1 base from V and 5 bases from J, with 21 bases between. The DNA for the CDR3 is TGTGCCAGCAGCTTAGGCGGGGGCGGCGTAAGTTCGTATCAGCCCCAGCATTTT. Protein: CASSLGGGGVSSYQPQHF. Supplemented by reference TRBV11-3 and TRBJ1-5, the full variable domain reads EAGVVQSPRYKIIEKKQPVAFWCNPISGHNTLYWYLQNLGQGPELLIRYENEEAVDDSQLPKDRFSAERLKGVDSTLKIQPAELGDSAVYLCASSLGGGGVSSYQPQHFGDGTRLSIL.

V is TRBV5-1 and J is TRBJ1-4; D gene ambiguous. The CDR3 has 18 residues. Trimming pared 4 bases from V and 1 base from J, leaving 20 bases between. Germline V gives CDR1 SGHRS, CDR2 YFSETQ. CDR3 region: CASSQAWGVAGTNEKLFF. The CDR3 nucleotides are TGCGCCAGCAGCCAAGCATGGGGTGTTGCGGGAACTAATGAAAAACTGTTTTTT.

The chain is built from TRBV6-8 and TRBJ2-7; 10 nucleotides align to TRBD1. The CDR3 is 14 amino acids. CDR1 is MNHGY, CDR2 SAAAGT, per germline. After removal of 4 bases from V and 4 bases from J, the junction contained 4 bases not matched to a gene. CDR3 nucleotides: TGTGCCAGCAGTTCGTTGGGACAGGGGTACGAGCAGTACTTC. This gives the protein CASSSLGQGYEQYF.

This clone was seen a handful of times. The chain has TRBV19 and TRBJ2-5; 11 bases align to TRBD2. Germline V gene lookup returns CDR1 LNHDA and CDR2 SQIVND (reference sequence). This CDR3 has 13 residues. V was clipped by 5 bases and J by 10 bases; unmatched bases: 6. CDR3 sequence: CASSFKGLAVQYF. CDR3 bases: TGTGCCAGTAGTTTCAAGGGACTAGCGGTCCAGTACTTC.